A single sample gave rise to the 22 T cell receptor beta chains below, sequenced in a study of shared T cell receptors in the human thymus. Only in-frame clones appear in the TCRdb table, and some are missing; sequencing was by immunoSEQ multiplex PCR. There are over 450,000 clones in the sample; 75% to 85% occur only once, and more than 0.01% lies in the top ten. Another study also made use of these data, one on human thymus T cells.

Sequencing was carried out using thymocytes. The receptors were sampled from a boy under two years old with a congenital heart defect.

This chain links TRBV6-5 with TRBJ2-5; D not certain. The V end was cut by 0 bases, the J end by 2 bases, with 10 bases between. From germline, CDR1 is MNHEY and CDR2 SVGAGI. There are 15 residues in the CDR3. The CDR3 protein is CASSYSIDCQETQYF. The DNA of the CDR3 is TGTGCCAGCAGTTACTCCATAGACTGTCAAGAGACCCAGTACTTC.

There are a few counts of this clone. This chain connects TRBV2 to TRBJ2-3, with 14 bases aligning to TRBD2. CDR3 length: 15 amino acids. Germline assignment: CDR1 SNHLY and CDR2 FYNNEI. V lost 3 bases, J lost 6 bases, and 2 bases stayed unmatched. Here the CDR3 reads CASSEGLAGADTQYF. For the CDR3, the DNA is TGTGCCAGCAGTGAGGGACTAGCGGGAGCGGATACGCAGTATTTT.

This clone has a handful of counts. The CDR3 loop is CASSQDRQGSNYGYTF. The CDR3 nucleotides are TGTGCCAGCAGCCAAGATCGACAGGGCTCAAACTATGGCTACACCTTC. This chain uses TRBV14 with TRBJ1-2; TRBD1 matches at 7 bases. Trimming took 0 bases from V and 2 from J; bases not matched to a gene: 6. This CDR3 is 16 amino acids long. The germline V gene encodes CDR1 SGHDN and CDR2 FVKESK.

The rearrangement uses TRBV28 and TRBJ2-7; 7 nucleotides match TRBD1. The V and J ends lost 6 bases and 4 bases, in that order; junction bases with no gene match: 15. This CDR3 comprises 16 residues. Germline loops: CDR1 MDHEN, CDR2 SYDVKM. The DNA of the CDR3 is TGTGCCAGCAGGCAGGGAGAGGGGGCCCTTAGGTACGAGCAGTACTTC. Its protein product is CASRQGEGALRYEQYF.

The chain has TRBV28 and TRBJ1-2; D is unclear. The CDR3 spans 15 residues. Germline lookup yields CDR1 MDHEN and CDR2 SYDVKM. Trimming removed 5 bases from V and 0 bases from J, with 13 bases in between. CDR3 region: CASSPPSDTNYGYTF. Written as DNA, the CDR3 is TGTGCCAGCAGTCCCCCCAGTGATACTAACTATGGCTACACCTTC.

This clone was seen a few times. The chain joins TRBV21-1 to TRBJ2-7; the DNA was not compared with TRBD1, the D call given in the table. TRBV21-1 is marked as a pseudogene. This CDR3 region has 15 residues. The CDR3 sequence is CASSHRVGTSYEQYF. CDR3 in DNA: TGTGCCAGCAGCCACCGAGTAGGGACAAGCTACGAGCAGTACTTC.

This clone was counted once. The chain links TRBV6-1 to TRBJ2-1, with TRBD2 matching over 7 bases. The CDR3 covers 14 residues. CDR1 and CDR2 (germline): MNHNS, SASEGT. The trim removed 2 bases at V and 6 bases at J, leaving 4 bases unmatched. The CDR3 DNA is TGTGCCAGCAGTGAATACCCGGGAGGCAATGAGCAGTTCTTC. It specifies CASSEYPGGNEQFF.

This chain links TRBV28 with TRBJ2-7; TRBD1 might be the D (8 bases). The CDR3 totals 13 residues. Germline values: CDR1 MDHEN, CDR2 SYDVKM. Trimming stripped 5 bases from V and 4 bases from J, with 12 bases between. The CDR3 is CASSSGTGYEQYF. Here the CDR3 DNA reads TGTGCCAGCAGTAGCGGGACAGGTTACGAGCAGTACTTC.

In its sample, this clone was seen once. The chain links TRBV27 to TRBJ2-7; TRBD2 matches at 15 bases. The CDR3 consists of 16 residues. V was pared by 2 bases and J by 6 bases, with 5 bases of the junction left unmatched. Per germline, CDR1 MNHEY and CDR2 SMNVEV (reference sequence). For the CDR3, the DNA is TGTGCCAGCAGTTTAGGACTAGCGGGAGGGCAAATCGAGCAGTACTTC. Its translation is CASSLGLAGGQIEQYF.

This chain's CDR3 is CASSEGHEQFF. CDR3 sequence (DNA): TGTGCCAGCAGTGAGGGCCATGAGCAGTTCTTC. The gene calls are TRBV6-4 and TRBJ2-1; D is uncertain. Per the germline V gene, CDR1 is MRHNA and CDR2 is SNTAGT. The V gene lost 3 bases and the J gene lost 8 bases, with 5 bases spanning the gap. The CDR3 length is 11 residues.

The CDR3 DNA reads TGTGCCAGCAGCAACCTTCCCCGGACAGAGGATGAAAAACTGTTTTTT. Its translation is CASSNLPRTEDEKLFF. This chain joins TRBV27 and TRBJ1-4, with a weak D call TRBD1 (6 bases). CDR3 length: 16 residues. Germline V gene lookup returns CDR1 MNHEY and CDR2 SMNVEV (reference sequence). Trimming stripped 6 bases from V and 6 bases from J, with 20 bases between.

The rearrangement joins TRBV5-1 to TRBJ2-2; D gene unclear. The length of the CDR3 is 13 residues. Per the germline V gene, CDR1 is SGHRS and CDR2 is YFSETQ. V lost 0 bases and J 3 bases, leaving 3 bases between the germline ends. In DNA form, the CDR3 reads TGCGCCAGCAGCTTGGCGGACACCGGGGAGCTGTTTTTT. It codes for CASSLADTGELFF.

The V call is TRBV4-2, the J call TRBJ2-7, with 9 bases aligning to TRBD1. The germline V gene encodes CDR1 LGHNA and CDR2 YNFKEQ. The CDR3 spans 15 residues. The junction had 7 bases not matched to a gene; V was cut back by 1 base and J by 6 bases. CDR3 loop: CASSQGHRGLFEQYF. The DNA of the CDR3 is TGTGCCAGCAGCCAAGGACACAGGGGGCTTTTCGAGCAGTACTTC.

This clone was observed once. The chain uses TRBV9 and TRBJ2-7; possibly TRBD1 for D (6 bases). The CDR3 covers 13 residues. Trimming cost V 0 bases and J 7 bases, with 11 bases left between them. Germline assignment: CDR1 SGDLS and CDR2 YYNGEE. Here the CDR3 DNA reads TGTGCCAGCAGCGTAGGGGGGCTGGAGGAGCAGTACTTC. This sequence encodes CASSVGGLEEQYF.

This clone appeared a few times. This rearrangement joins TRBV30 to TRBJ2-5; 12 bases match TRBD2. Germline assignment: CDR1 GTSNPN and CDR2 SVGIG (reference sequence). J lost 3 bases, V lost 1 base, and 6 bases had no gene match. The CDR3 sequence is 16 residues long. CDR3 coding DNA: TGTGCCTGGAGTGGACTAGCGGGAGAAGGGAAAGAGACCCAGTACTTC. It translates to CAWSGLAGEGKETQYF. Filled out from reference TRBV30 and TRBJ2-5, the complete variable domain reads SQTIHQWPATLVQPVGSPLSLECTVEGTSNPNLYWYRQAAGRGLQLLFYSVGIGQISSEVPQNLSASRPQDRQFILSSKKLLLSDSGFYLCAWSGLAGEGKETQYFGPGTRLLVL.

This chain joins TRBV7-8 and TRBJ2-3, with 8 nucleotides matching TRBD1. Germline lookup yields CDR1 SGHVS and CDR2 FQNEAQ. The CDR3 is 15 residues long. V lost 5 bases and J lost 2; bases outside the gene matches: 6. The CDR3 protein is CASSPQGAPTDTQYF. The CDR3 DNA is TGTGCCAGCAGCCCCCAGGGGGCGCCCACAGATACGCAGTATTTT.

The V and J genes are TRBV27 and TRBJ2-1, with 10 bases matching TRBD2. CDR3 length: 18 amino acids. CDR1 MNHEY and CDR2 SMNVEV come from the germline V gene (reference sequence). J gave up 9 bases and V 2 bases, and 16 bases lay outside the gene matches. Written as DNA, the CDR3 is TGTGCCAGCAGTTTAGGCCTAAGACTAGCGGGTCGCATAGGTGAGCAGTTCTTC. As protein: CASSLGLRLAGRIGEQFF.

The CDR3 reads CASSESGGRAKKSYNEQFF. CDR3 DNA sequence: TGTGCCAGCAGTGAATCTGGCGGGAGGGCCAAAAAATCCTACAATGAGCAGTTCTTC. V is TRBV6-1 and J is TRBJ2-1; 9 nucleotides line up with TRBD2. J lost 1 base, V lost 2 bases, and 12 bases had no gene match. The CDR3 is made up of 19 amino acids. Germline V gives CDR1 MNHNS, CDR2 SASEGT.

The V gene is TRBV5-6, the J gene TRBJ1-1; possible D gene TRBD1, 6 bases. V gave up 4 bases and J gave up 11 bases, with 15 bases separating them. The CDR3 loop spans 12 amino acids. CDR1 and CDR2 (germline): SGHDT, YYEEEE. CDR3 coding DNA: TGTGCCAGCAGCCCGCGGACAGCTGGGGCTTTCTTT. It translates to CASSPRTAGAFF.

V usage is TRBV29-1 and J usage is TRBJ1-2, with 8 nucleotides matching TRBD1. This CDR3 spans 15 amino acids. V lost 3 bases, J lost 3 bases, and 9 bases stayed unmatched. Germline CDR1 reads SQVTM; CDR2 reads ANQGSEA. The CDR3 here is CSVDPWTGSHYGYTF. In nucleotides, the CDR3 is TGCAGCGTTGACCCCTGGACAGGGAGTCACTATGGCTACACCTTC.

The chain joins TRBV19 to TRBJ2-7; no firm D call. The V end lost 10 bases, the J end lost 11 bases, and 27 bases lay between the germline ends. The V gene's germline CDR1 is LNHDA and CDR2 SQIVND (reference sequence). This CDR3 spans 14 amino acids. CDR3 amino acids: CATKPQYGGGDEYF. In DNA form, the CDR3 reads TGTGCCACCAAGCCCCAGTACGGCGGCGGTGACGAGTACTTC.

This clone was seen a single time. The chain joins TRBV30 to TRBJ1-4; no clear D gene. Germline CDR1 reads GTSNPN; CDR2 reads SVGIG (reference sequence). Trimming removed 3 bases at V and 4 bases at J, with 15 bases between. The CDR3 runs 15 residues. CDR3 sequence (DNA): TGTGCCTGGAGCCGTCGAAAGCCGCTTAATGAAAAACTGTTTTTT. Residues: CAWSRRKPLNEKLFF. Combining the CDR3 with reference TRBV30 and TRBJ1-4 gives the whole variable domain SQTIHQWPATLVQPVGSPLSLECTVEGTSNPNLYWYRQAAGRGLQLLFYSVGIGQISSEVPQNLSASRPQDRQFILSSKKLLLSDSGFYLCAWSRRKPLNEKLFFGSGTQLSVL.